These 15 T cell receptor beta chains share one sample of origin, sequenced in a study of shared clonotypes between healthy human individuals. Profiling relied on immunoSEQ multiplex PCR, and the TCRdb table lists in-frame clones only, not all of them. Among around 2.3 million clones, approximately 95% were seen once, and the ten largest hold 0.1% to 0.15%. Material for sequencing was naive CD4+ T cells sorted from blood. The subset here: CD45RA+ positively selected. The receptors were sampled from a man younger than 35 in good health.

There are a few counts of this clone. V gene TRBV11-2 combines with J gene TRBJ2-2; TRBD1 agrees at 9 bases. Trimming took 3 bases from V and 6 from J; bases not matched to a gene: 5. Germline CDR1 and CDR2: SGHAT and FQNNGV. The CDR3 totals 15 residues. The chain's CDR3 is CASSFGDRASGELFF. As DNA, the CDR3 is TGTGCCAGCAGCTTCGGGGACAGGGCGTCCGGGGAGCTGTTTTTT.

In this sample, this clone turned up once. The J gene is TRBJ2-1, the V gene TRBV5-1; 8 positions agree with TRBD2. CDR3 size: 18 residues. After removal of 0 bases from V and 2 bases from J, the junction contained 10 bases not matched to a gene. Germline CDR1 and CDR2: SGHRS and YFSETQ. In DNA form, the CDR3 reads TGCGCCAGCAGCTTGGAGCCTCTGGCGGGAGGCCCCTACAATGAGCAGTTCTTC. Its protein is CASSLEPLAGGPYNEQFF. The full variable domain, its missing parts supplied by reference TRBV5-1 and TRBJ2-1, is KAGVTQTPRYLIKTRGQQVTLSCSPISGHRSVSWYQQTPGQGLQFLFEYFSETQRNKGNFPGRFSGRQFSNSRSEMNVSTLELGDSALYLCASSLEPLAGGPYNEQFFGPGTRLTVL.

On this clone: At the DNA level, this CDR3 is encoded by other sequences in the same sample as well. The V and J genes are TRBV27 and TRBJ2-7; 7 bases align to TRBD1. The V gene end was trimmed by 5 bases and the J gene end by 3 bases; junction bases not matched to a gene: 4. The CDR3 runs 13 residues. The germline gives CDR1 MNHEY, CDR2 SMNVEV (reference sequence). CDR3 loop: CASSPRQGYEQYF. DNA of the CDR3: TGTGCCAGCAGTCCTAGACAGGGCTACGAGCAGTACTTC.

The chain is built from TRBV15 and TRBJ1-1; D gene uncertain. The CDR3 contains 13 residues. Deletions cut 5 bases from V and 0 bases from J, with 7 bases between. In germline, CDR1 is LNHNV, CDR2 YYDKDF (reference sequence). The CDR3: CATSERLNTEAFF. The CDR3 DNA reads TGTGCCACCAGCGAGAGGCTGAACACTGAAGCTTTCTTT.

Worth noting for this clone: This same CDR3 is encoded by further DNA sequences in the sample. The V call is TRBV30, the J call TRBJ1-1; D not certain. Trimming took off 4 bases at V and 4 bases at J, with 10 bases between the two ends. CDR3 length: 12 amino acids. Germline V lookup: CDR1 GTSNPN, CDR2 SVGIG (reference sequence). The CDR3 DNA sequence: TGTGCCTGGAATCCGGGGAGCACTGAAGCTTTCTTT. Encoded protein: CAWNPGSTEAFF.

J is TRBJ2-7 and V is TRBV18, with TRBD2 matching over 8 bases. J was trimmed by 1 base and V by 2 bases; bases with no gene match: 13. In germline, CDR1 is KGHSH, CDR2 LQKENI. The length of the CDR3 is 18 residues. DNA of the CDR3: TGTGCCAGCTCACCAAAGACTAGCGCGATTTCTTCTTCCTACGAGCAGTACTTC. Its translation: CASSPKTSAISSSYEQYF. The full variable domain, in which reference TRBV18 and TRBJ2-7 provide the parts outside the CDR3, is NAGVMQNPRHLVRRRGQEARLRCSPMKGHSHVYWYRQLPEEGLKFMVYLQKENIIDESGMPKERFSAEFPKEGPSILRIQQVVRGDSAAYFCASSPKTSAISSSYEQYFGPGTRLTVT.

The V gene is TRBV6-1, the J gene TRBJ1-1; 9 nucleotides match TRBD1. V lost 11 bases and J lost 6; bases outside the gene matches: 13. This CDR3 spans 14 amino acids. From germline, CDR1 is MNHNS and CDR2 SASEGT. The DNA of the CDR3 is TGTGCCGCCTCCTCGGGGGACAGGGTGCCTGAAGCTTTCTTT. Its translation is CAASSGDRVPEAFF.

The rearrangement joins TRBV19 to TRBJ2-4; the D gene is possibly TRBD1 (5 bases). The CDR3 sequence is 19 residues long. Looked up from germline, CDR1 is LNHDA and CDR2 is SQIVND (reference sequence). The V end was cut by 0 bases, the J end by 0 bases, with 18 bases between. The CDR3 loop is CASSIDGATGERAKNIQYF. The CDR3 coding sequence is TGTGCCAGTAGTATAGATGGGGCCACAGGAGAACGAGCCAAAAACATTCAGTACTTC. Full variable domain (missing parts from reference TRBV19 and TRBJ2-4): DGGITQSPKYLFRKEGQNVTLSCEQNLNHDAMYWYRQDPGQGLRLIYYSQIVNDFQKGDIAEGYSVSREKKESFPLTVTSAQKNPTAFYLCASSIDGATGERAKNIQYFGAGTRLSVL.

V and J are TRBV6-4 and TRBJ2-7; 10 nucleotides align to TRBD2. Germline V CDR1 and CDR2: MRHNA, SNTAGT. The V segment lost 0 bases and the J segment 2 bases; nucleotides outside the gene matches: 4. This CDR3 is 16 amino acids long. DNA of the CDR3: TGTGCCAGCAGTGACTCTCTAGCGGGAGTCCCCTACGAGCAGTACTTC. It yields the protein CASSDSLAGVPYEQYF.

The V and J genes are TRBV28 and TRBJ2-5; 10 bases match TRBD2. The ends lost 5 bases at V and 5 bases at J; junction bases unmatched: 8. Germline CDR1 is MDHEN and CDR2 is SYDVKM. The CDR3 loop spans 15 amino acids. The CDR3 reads CASSLLAGDVETQYF. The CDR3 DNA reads TGTGCCAGCAGTCTCCTAGCGGGGGATGTTGAGACCCAGTACTTC.

The CDR3 loop reads CASTNRANYGYTF. CDR3 nucleotide sequence: TGTGCCAGCACTAACAGAGCTAACTATGGCTACACCTTC. The V gene is TRBV27, the J gene TRBJ1-2; D is unresolved. This CDR3 spans 13 amino acids. V was clipped by 7 bases and J by 0 bases, with 9 bases between them. The V gene's germline CDR1 is MNHEY and CDR2 SMNVEV (reference sequence).

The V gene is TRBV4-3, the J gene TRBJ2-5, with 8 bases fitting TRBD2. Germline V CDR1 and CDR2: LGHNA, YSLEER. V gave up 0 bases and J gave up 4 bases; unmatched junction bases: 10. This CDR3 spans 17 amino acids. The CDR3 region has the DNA TGCGCCAGCAGCCAAGATCGAGTAGCGGGAACTGGAGAGACCCAGTACTTC. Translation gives CASSQDRVAGTGETQYF.

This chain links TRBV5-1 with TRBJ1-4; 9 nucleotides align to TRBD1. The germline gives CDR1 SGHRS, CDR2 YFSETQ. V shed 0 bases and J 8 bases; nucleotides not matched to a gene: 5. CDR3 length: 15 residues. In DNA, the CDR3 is TGCGCCAGCAGCTTGGGGGCGACAGGGGGAGAAAAACTGTTTTTT. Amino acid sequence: CASSLGATGGEKLFF.

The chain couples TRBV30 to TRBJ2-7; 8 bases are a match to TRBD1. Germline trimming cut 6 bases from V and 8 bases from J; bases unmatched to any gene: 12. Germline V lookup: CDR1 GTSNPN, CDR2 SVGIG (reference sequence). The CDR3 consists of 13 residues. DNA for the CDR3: TGTGCCTGCCAAGAGGGGCAGGGGGCAAAGCAGTACTTC. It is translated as CACQEGQGAKQYF.

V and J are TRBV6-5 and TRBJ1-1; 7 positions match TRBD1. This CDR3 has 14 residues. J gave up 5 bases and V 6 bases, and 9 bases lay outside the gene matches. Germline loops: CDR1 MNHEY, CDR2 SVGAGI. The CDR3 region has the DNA TGTGCCAGCAGGGCGGACAGGAGGTTTACTGAAGCTTTCTTT. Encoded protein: CASRADRRFTEAFF.